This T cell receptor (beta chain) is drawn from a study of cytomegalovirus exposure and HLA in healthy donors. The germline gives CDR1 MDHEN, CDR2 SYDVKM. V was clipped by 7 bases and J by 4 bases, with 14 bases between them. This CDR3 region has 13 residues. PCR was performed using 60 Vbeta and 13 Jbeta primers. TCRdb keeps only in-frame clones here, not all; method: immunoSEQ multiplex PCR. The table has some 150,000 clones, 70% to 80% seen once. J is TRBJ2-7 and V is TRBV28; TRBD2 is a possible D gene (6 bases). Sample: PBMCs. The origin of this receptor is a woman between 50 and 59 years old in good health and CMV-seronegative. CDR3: CASKLIGRYEQYF. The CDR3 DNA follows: TGTGCCAGCAAACTTATAGGGAGGTACGAGCAGTACTTC.